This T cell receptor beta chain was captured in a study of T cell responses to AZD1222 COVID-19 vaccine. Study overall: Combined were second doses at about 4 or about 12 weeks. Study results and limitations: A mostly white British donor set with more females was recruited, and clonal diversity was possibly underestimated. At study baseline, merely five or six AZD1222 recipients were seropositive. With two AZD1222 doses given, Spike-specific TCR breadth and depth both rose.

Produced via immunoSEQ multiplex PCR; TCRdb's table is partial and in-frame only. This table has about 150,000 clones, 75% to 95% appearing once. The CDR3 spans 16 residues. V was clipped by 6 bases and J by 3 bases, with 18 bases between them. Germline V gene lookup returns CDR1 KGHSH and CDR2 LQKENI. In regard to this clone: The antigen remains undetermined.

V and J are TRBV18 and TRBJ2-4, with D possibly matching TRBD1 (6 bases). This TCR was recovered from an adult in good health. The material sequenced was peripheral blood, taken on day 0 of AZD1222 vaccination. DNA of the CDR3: TGTGCCAGCTCTAGAGCGCAGGGGATTGGCAAAAACATTCAGTACTTC. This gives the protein CASSRAQGIGKNIQYF.